The 15 T cell receptor beta chains presented below share a single source sample, sequenced in a study of blood T cells in healthy people across ages. Alongside a J-beta primer mix, a sample-barcoded 5' primer served in a second PCR lasting roughly 7 to 12 cycles. From the 5' RACE reads, TCRdb called clonotypes with MiXCR, one entry per CDR3 protein. The table has roughly 2 million distinct CDR3 sequences, 40% to 55% seen once. The sequencing input was blood. The origin of the receptors is a woman aged 35 to 49 in good health.

Turning to this clonotype: Mismatch with germline at one junction end may stem from a read error. The rearrangement joins TRBV7-9 to TRBJ1-2; perhaps TRBD1 as D (6 bases). The CDR3 runs to 15 residues. The germline V gene has CDR1 SEHNR and CDR2 FQNEAQ (reference sequence). Here the CDR3 reads CASSHEGQSNYDYTF. DNA of the CDR3: TGTGCCAGCAGCCATGAAGGACAGTCGAACTATGACTACACCTTC.

J is TRBJ1-2 and V is TRBV24-1; no clear D. V shed 3 bases and J shed 4 bases, with 11 bases lying between them. Germline assignment: CDR1 KGHDR and CDR2 SFDVKD. The CDR3 runs to 14 residues. The CDR3 is CATSDPAALYGYTF. CDR3 nucleotide sequence: TGTGCCACCAGTGATCCGGCAGCGCTCTATGGCTACACCTTC.

A few counts support this clonotype. The genes are TRBV12-3 or TRBV12-4 and TRBJ1-2; D gene unclear. The CDR3 is 16 amino acids. The V end lost 2 bases, the J end lost 0 bases, and 13 bases lay between the germline ends. The CDR3 loop is CASSLFTEPSNYGYTF. CDR3 nucleotide sequence: TGTGCCAGCAGTTTATTTACGGAGCCATCTAACTATGGCTACACCTTC.

This sequence joins TRBV4-1 and TRBJ2-7; 9 nucleotides match TRBD1. CDR1 is MGHRA, CDR2 YSYEKL, per germline. The J segment lost 2 bases and the V segment lost 4 bases, leaving 6 bases of the junction unmatched. The CDR3 contains 15 residues. The CDR3: CASSPGDRDPYEQYF. As DNA, the CDR3 is TGCGCCAGCAGCCCGGGGGACAGGGATCCCTACGAGCAGTACTTC.

The V gene is TRBV9, the J gene TRBJ2-7, with TRBD2 matching 9 bases. The CDR3 sequence is 17 residues long. CDR1 SGDLS and CDR2 YYNGEE come from the germline V gene. The V and J ends lost 3 bases and 4 bases, in that order; junction bases with no gene match: 14. This CDR3 reads CASSASGGTAHLYEQYF. The CDR3 DNA is TGTGCCAGCAGCGCAAGCGGGGGGACAGCCCATTTGTACGAGCAGTACTTC.

In this sample, this clonotype turned up a few times. The chain employs TRBV15 and TRBJ2-1, with D uncertain. CDR1 LNHNV and CDR2 YYDKDF come from the germline V gene (reference sequence). The CDR3 loop spans 14 amino acids. V was shortened by 1 base and J by 6 bases, with 10 bases between the two germline ends. In nucleotides, the CDR3 is TGTGCCACCAGCAGAGGGGAAGGGCCCAATGAGCAGTTCTTC. Its translation is CATSRGEGPNEQFF.

This chain links TRBV28 with TRBJ2-7; D possibly matches TRBD1 or TRBD2 (5 bases each). This CDR3 has 15 amino acids. V was pared by 7 bases and J by 9 bases, with 25 bases between. CDR1 is MDHEN, CDR2 SYDVKM, per germline. The CDR3 DNA sequence: TGTGCCAGCACCCTCCCGGGGCAGGGTAGAGGCGGGCAGTACTTC. This translates into CASTLPGQGRGGQYF.

In this sample, this clonotype turned up many times. V gene TRBV29-1 combines with J gene TRBJ2-7; 9 bases match TRBD1. The CDR3 is 13 residues long. Trimming took 6 bases from V and 7 from J; bases not matched to a gene: 10. Germline CDR1 and CDR2: SQVTM and ANQGSEA. CDR3 nucleotide sequence: TGCAGCGTCGGGGACAGGGTTATGGGTGAGCAGTACTTC. The encoded protein is CSVGDRVMGEQYF.

The chain combines TRBV4-1 with TRBJ2-4; D perhaps matches TRBD1 (7 bases). The V and J ends lost 0 bases and 7 bases respectively, with 13 bases between them. Germline V gene sequence: CDR1 MGHRA, CDR2 YSYEKL. The CDR3 is made up of 15 amino acids. The CDR3 DNA sequence: TGCGCCAGCAGCCAAGAGACAGGGACTTTCAACATTCAGTACTTC. Translated, it gives CASSQETGTFNIQYF.

Ten or more counts support this clonotype. The chain has TRBV27 and TRBJ2-5, with D perhaps matching TRBD1 or TRBD2 (5 bases each). The V end was cut by 1 base, the J end by 2 bases, with 8 bases between. Looked up from germline, CDR1 is MNHEY and CDR2 is SMNVEV (reference sequence). CDR3 size: 14 residues. CDR3: CASSLWGSQETQYF. In DNA form, the CDR3 reads TGTGCCAGCAGTTTATGGGGGAGTCAAGAGACCCAGTACTTC.

The CDR3, as DNA: TGTGCCAGCAGCGTGGCCCTCGGCCCCCCTACGTCTGGGGCCAACGTCCTGACTTTC. This encodes CASSVALGPPTSGANVLTF. The chain carries TRBV5-5 and TRBJ2-6, with D uncertain. The germline gives CDR1 SGHKS, CDR2 YYEKEE (reference sequence). The V gene lost 4 bases and the J gene lost 1 base, with 21 bases spanning the gap. CDR3 length equals 19 residues. The whole variable domain, remainder taken from reference TRBV5-5 and TRBJ2-6, is DAGVTQSPTHLIKTRGQQVTLRCSPISGHKSVSWYQQVLGQGPQFIFQYYEKEERGRGNFPDRFSARQFPNYSSELNVNALLLGDSALYLCASSVALGPPTSGANVLTFGAGSRLTVL.

The chain couples TRBV2 to TRBJ2-5; weak D call: TRBD2 (6 bases). The end of the DNA fits TRBJ2-7 better, so the J call may be wrong. Germline values: CDR1 SNHLY, CDR2 FYNNEI. The length of the CDR3 is 11 residues. The CDR3 DNA follows: TGTGCCAGCATCGGGGGAAGCGAGCAGTACTTC. Translating gives CASIGGSEQYF.

The chain employs TRBV20-1 and TRBJ1-5; the D gene is possibly TRBD1 (5 bases). This CDR3 comprises 17 residues. Germline loops: CDR1 DFQATT, CDR2 SNEGSKA (reference sequence). Between the trimmed V and J ends, which lost 0 bases and 0 bases, there was a span of 15 bases. For the CDR3, the DNA is TGCAGTGCTAGAGATTGGGCAGGGAATTATAGCAATCAGCCCCAGCATTTT. Its translation: CSARDWAGNYSNQPQHF.

This clonotype has only a few counts. The chain employs TRBV6-6 and TRBJ2-7; D is unresolved. Between the trimmed V and J ends, which lost 0 bases and 2 bases, there was a span of 17 bases. Germline V lookup: CDR1 MNHNY, CDR2 SVGAGI (reference sequence). This CDR3 has 17 residues. For the CDR3, the DNA is TGTGCCAGCAGTTACTCCCCGAAGCAGAAAGGTACCTACGAGCAGTACTTC. Translation: CASSYSPKQKGTYEQYF.

The gene calls are TRBV3-1 and TRBJ2-5; TRBD1 agrees at 10 bases. With 6 bases clipped from V and 2 bases from J, the junction kept 9 bases outside the gene matches. Germline CDR1 and CDR2: LGHDT and YNNKEL (reference sequence). This CDR3 is 16 amino acids long. Here the CDR3 reads CASRPGTGALQETQYF. The CDR3 DNA reads as TGTGCCAGCAGACCAGGGACAGGGGCCCTTCAAGAGACCCAGTACTTC.